The clone carrying this TCR beta chain was picked up many times. The target antigen is unknown. The data belong to a study of regulatory T cells in long-lasting Graves disease. Whole-study results and caveats: Among samples with persistent disease, TRBV28, TRBJ1-2 and TRBJ2-5 were favored. Between persistent patients, thousands of public clonotypes were shared, exceeding the roughly 920 shared between new patients.

The CDR3 extends over 12 amino acids. Trimming took off 5 bases at V and 8 bases at J, with 10 bases between the two ends. Germline V lookup: CDR1 SNHLY, CDR2 FYNNEI. Time point denoted: persistent/refractory GD, antithyroid drugs over 5 years with positive TRAb. TCR sequences were obtained from RNA taken from PBMCs. Criteria from the American Thyroid Association guidelines were applied to diagnose Graves' disease. Arm-PCR of CDR3 regions with iRepertoire HTBI primers generated TCR beta libraries. Original processing notes: The identification of 60 or so TRBV and over eleven TRBJ segments was made across samples. TCRdb called the multiplex PCR reads again in MiXCR, with one record for every CDR3 protein. The V and J calls shown here were made by TCRdb, not taken from the authors' results. The table lists hundreds of thousands of distinct CDR3 sequences, roughly 22% of them singletons, with 10% to 15% in the top ten.

The chain carries TRBV2 and TRBJ2-4, with D possibly being TRBD1 (6 bases). Here the sequenced sample was peripheral blood mononuclear cells (PBMCs), taken when the disease was refractory, from a patient treated with antithyroid drugs. The TCR comes from a female donor with Graves disease. CDR3 DNA sequence: TGTGCCAGCAGTCCAGGGGCGGACATTCAGTACTTC. It codes for CASSPGADIQYF. The complete variable domain, with remaining parts taken from reference TRBV2 and TRBJ2-4, reads EPEVTQTPSHQVTQMGQEVILRCVPISNHLYFYWYRQILGQKVEFLVSFYNNEISEKSEIFDDQFSVERPDGSNFTLKIRSTKLEDSAMYFCASSPGADIQYFGAGTRLSVL.